The 20 T cell receptor beta chains below all came from one sample that was sequenced in a study of beta chain features in type 1 diabetes. Reverse transcribing all isolated RNA meant expressed TCRB transcripts were sequenced. Assay: immunoSEQ multiplex PCR; the TCRdb copy retains only in-frame clones and omits some. In the table there are about 350,000 clones, around 20% of which are singletons. Input material: naive CD4+ T cells from blood. The receptor source for this set is a woman younger than 35 in good health.

This clone was detected only a few times. The V call is TRBV30, the J call TRBJ2-2, with a possible D match to TRBD1 (6 bases). This CDR3 is built from 13 residues. Germline V gives CDR1 GTSNPN, CDR2 SVGIG (reference sequence). V lost 1 base and J lost 5, with 8 bases in between. CDR3 DNA: TGTGCCTGGAGTGGAAGGGGGACCGGGGAGCTGTTTTTT. Translating it yields CAWSGRGTGELFF.

The J gene is TRBJ2-1, the V gene TRBV11-2, with 8 nucleotides matching TRBD2. The CDR3 is 17 residues long. Per the germline V gene, CDR1 is SGHAT and CDR2 is FQNNGV. With 5 bases clipped from V and 5 bases from J, the junction kept 14 bases outside the gene matches. This CDR3 reads CASSPTRGTRMDNEQFF. Written as DNA, the CDR3 is TGTGCCAGCAGCCCAACCCGTGGGACTAGGATGGACAATGAGCAGTTCTTC.

The chain couples TRBV7-6 to TRBJ2-5; TRBD1 is a possible D gene (5 bases). Trimming took 5 bases from V and 1 from J, leaving 11 bases between them. CDR1 and CDR2 (germline): SGHVS, FNYEAQ. CDR3 length: 14 residues. The DNA of the CDR3 is TGTGCCAGCAGCACCTCGACAGTCCAAGAGACCCAGTACTTC. Its protein is CASSTSTVQETQYF.

In this sample, this clone turned up a few times. The chain combines TRBV6-1 with TRBJ2-7, with TRBD1 as a possible D gene (5 bases). Germline loops: CDR1 MNHNS, CDR2 SASEGT. This CDR3 spans 13 amino acids. V was shortened by 2 bases and J by 5 bases, with 10 bases between the two germline ends. The CDR3 nucleotides read TGTGCCAGCAGTGAACAGGGTGGGCACGAGCAGTACTTC. Translation: CASSEQGGHEQYF.

The V call is TRBV7-3, the J call TRBJ2-5; D possibly corresponds to TRBD1 (6 bases). V shed 2 bases and J shed 2 bases, with 6 bases lying between them. Germline V CDR1 and CDR2: SGHTA, FQGTGA. The CDR3 spans 13 residues. CDR3 region: CASSLDRQETQYF. CDR3 sequence (DNA): TGTGCCAGCAGCTTAGACAGGCAAGAGACCCAGTACTTC. Looking up the rest from reference TRBV7-3 and TRBJ2-5 gives the full variable domain: GAGVSQTPSNKVTEKGKYVELRCDPISGHTALYWYRQSLGQGPEFLIYFQGTGAADDSGLPNDRFFAVRPEGSVSTLKIQRTERGDSAVYLCASSLDRQETQYFGPGTRLLVL.

This clone came up a few times. The gene calls are TRBV7-2 and TRBJ2-7; 7 bases agree with TRBD1. CDR3 length: 15 residues. V shed 3 bases and J 3 bases; nucleotides not matched to a gene: 8. In germline, CDR1 is SGHTA, CDR2 FQGNSA. DNA of the CDR3: TGTGCCAGCAGCTTCCGCCGGGACAGCTACTACGAGCAGTACTTC. Encoded protein: CASSFRRDSYYEQYF.

The chain links TRBV5-4 to TRBJ2-3; 13 bases agree with TRBD2. J was trimmed by 6 bases and V by 4 bases; bases with no gene match: 8. In germline, CDR1 is SGHNT, CDR2 YYREEE (reference sequence). The CDR3 contains 16 residues. The CDR3: CASSPSLAGGTDTQYF. CDR3 bases: TGTGCCAGCAGCCCATCACTAGCGGGAGGGACGGATACGCAGTATTTT.

The chain employs TRBV6-5 and TRBJ1-5, with unresolved D. Trimming took 5 bases from V and 7 from J, leaving 9 bases between them. Germline V gives CDR1 MNHEY, CDR2 SVGAGI. CDR3 size: 12 residues. CDR3 sequence (DNA): TGTGCCAGCAGTGAACATCGCCAGCCCCAGCATTTT. Translation gives CASSEHRQPQHF.

V is TRBV7-9 and J is TRBJ1-5; 7 bases match TRBD1. From germline, CDR1 is SEHNR and CDR2 FQNEAQ (reference sequence). The CDR3 has 13 amino acids. After removal of 6 bases from V and 4 bases from J, the junction contained 3 bases not matched to a gene. Here the CDR3 DNA reads TGTGCCAGCAGTGACAGGGAAAATCAGCCCCAGCATTTT. The encoded protein is CASSDRENQPQHF.

V and J are TRBV7-3 and TRBJ2-5; TRBD2 might be the D (5 bases). The CDR3 runs 15 residues. The V and J ends lost 5 bases and 5 bases respectively, with 18 bases between them. CDR1 and CDR2 from the germline V gene are SGHTA and FQGTGA. CDR3 nucleotides: TGTGCCAGCAGCCCTATGAGCGGTGGATGGGAGACCCAGTACTTC. This codes for CASSPMSGGWETQYF.

This clone was observed a handful of times. The chain combines TRBV5-4 with TRBJ2-3, with TRBD2 identical over 8 bases. The CDR3 runs 15 residues. Germline lookup yields CDR1 SGHNT and CDR2 YYREEE (reference sequence). After removal of 4 bases from V and 1 base from J, the junction contained 5 bases not matched to a gene. CDR3 nucleotide sequence: TGTGCCAGCAGCGCGAGCGGGAGCCGCACAGATACGCAGTATTTT. Translating gives CASSASGSRTDTQYF.

V gene TRBV30 combines with J gene TRBJ1-1; D may be TRBD1 (6 bases). Germline assignment: CDR1 GTSNPN and CDR2 SVGIG (reference sequence). The CDR3 contains 13 residues. V lost 2 bases, J lost 3 bases, and 10 bases lay in between. The CDR3: CAWSRGGYTEAFF. The CDR3, as DNA: TGTGCCTGGAGTAGGGGGGGCTACACTGAAGCTTTCTTT. Looking up the rest from reference TRBV30 and TRBJ1-1 gives the full variable domain: SQTIHQWPATLVQPVGSPLSLECTVEGTSNPNLYWYRQAAGRGLQLLFYSVGIGQISSEVPQNLSASRPQDRQFILSSKKLLLSDSGFYLCAWSRGGYTEAFFGQGTRLTVV.

This clone has a handful of counts. This chain connects TRBV4-2 to TRBJ2-1, with TRBD2 matching 8 bases. Trimming at V came to 2 bases and at J to 8 bases, leaving 11 bases not matched to a gene. The CDR3 totals 16 residues. Germline lookup yields CDR1 LGHNA and CDR2 YNFKEQ. CDR3 loop: CASSQFTAGGYHEQFF. The CDR3 region has the DNA TGTGCCAGCAGCCAATTCACGGCGGGGGGCTATCATGAGCAGTTCTTC.

This clone has more than one count but fewer than ten. The rearrangement links TRBV9 to TRBJ1-4; 8 bases match TRBD1. Looked up from germline, CDR1 is SGDLS and CDR2 is YYNGEE. Trimming took 4 bases from V and 2 from J; bases not matched to a gene: 4. The CDR3 is made up of 15 amino acids. CDR3 sequence reads: CASSRRTGTNEKLFF. As DNA, the CDR3 is TGTGCCAGCAGCCGCCGGACAGGGACTAATGAAAAACTGTTTTTT.

This clone was observed a few times. The CDR3 sequence is CASSQFGGEQYF. The CDR3 DNA reads TGCGCCAGCAGCCAATTCGGAGGCGAGCAGTACTTC. The chain is built from TRBV4-1 and TRBJ2-7; TRBD2 is a possible D gene (5 bases). Germline-derived CDR1 and CDR2 are MGHRA and YSYEKL. Trimming shortened V by 2 bases and J by 6 bases, and 8 bases separated the two germline ends. CDR3 length: 12 amino acids.

This chain connects TRBV6-1 to TRBJ2-7, with D perhaps matching TRBD1 (6 bases). Trimming left V 2 bases short and J 2 bases short, with 13 bases between. CDR3 length equals 15 residues. Per the germline V gene, CDR1 is MNHNS and CDR2 is SASEGT. The DNA for the CDR3 is TGTGCCAGCAGTGAAATTGATCAGGGGCCCTACGAGCAGTACTTC. Translated: CASSEIDQGPYEQYF.

This clone was counted only a few times. The genes are TRBV7-2 and TRBJ2-2, with no clear D. V lost 4 bases and J 3 bases, leaving 12 bases between the germline ends. This CDR3 contains 15 residues. Germline V gene lookup returns CDR1 SGHTA and CDR2 FQGNSA. DNA for the CDR3: TGTGCCAGCAGCTCCTCTGGTCGAGACACCGGGGAGCTGTTTTTT. Protein sequence: CASSSSGRDTGELFF.

The rearrangement uses TRBV7-3 and TRBJ2-1, with TRBD2 matching over 8 bases. J gave up 8 bases and V 3 bases, and 9 bases lay outside the gene matches. CDR3 length equals 15 residues. Germline V gene data show CDR1 as SGHTA and CDR2 as FQGTGA. The CDR3 bases are TGTGCCAGCAGCTTCAGGGCCTCGGGGGGGTATGAGCAGTTCTTC. Its protein product is CASSFRASGGYEQFF. The full variable domain, completed using reference TRBV7-3 and TRBJ2-1, is GAGVSQTPSNKVTEKGKYVELRCDPISGHTALYWYRQSLGQGPEFLIYFQGTGAADDSGLPNDRFFAVRPEGSVSTLKIQRTERGDSAVYLCASSFRASGGYEQFFGPGTRLTVL.

The rearrangement joins TRBV6-5 to TRBJ1-2; 7 nucleotides line up with TRBD1. V lost 6 bases and J lost 8; bases outside the gene matches: 9. This CDR3 has 13 amino acids. Germline assignment: CDR1 MNHEY and CDR2 SVGAGI. CDR3 in amino acids: CASRLTGSSGYTF. Written as DNA, the CDR3 is TGTGCCAGCAGACTGACAGGGTCGAGCGGCTACACCTTC.

This clone was counted a few times. This chain connects TRBV15 to TRBJ2-1; 10 positions match TRBD2. The germline CDR1 and CDR2 sequences are LNHNV and YYDKDF (reference sequence). J lost 0 bases, V lost 2 bases, and 1 base had no gene match. CDR3 size: 16 residues. CDR3 coding DNA: TGTGCCACCAGCAGAACTAGCGGGAACTCCTACAATGAGCAGTTCTTC. Its translation: CATSRTSGNSYNEQFF.